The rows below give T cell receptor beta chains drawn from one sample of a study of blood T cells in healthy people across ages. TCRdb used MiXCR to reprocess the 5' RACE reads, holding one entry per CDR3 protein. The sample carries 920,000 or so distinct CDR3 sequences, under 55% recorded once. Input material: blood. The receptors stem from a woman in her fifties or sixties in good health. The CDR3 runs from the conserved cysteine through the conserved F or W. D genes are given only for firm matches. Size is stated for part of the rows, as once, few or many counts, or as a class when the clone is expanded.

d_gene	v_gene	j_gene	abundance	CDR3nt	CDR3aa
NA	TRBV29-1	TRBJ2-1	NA	TGCAGCGTTGAAACCGGGATGGGGAATGAGCAGTTCTTC	CSVETGMGNEQFF
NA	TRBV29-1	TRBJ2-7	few	TGCAGCGTTGAAGTCGGGGGGCTTACCACGTACTACGAGCAGTACTTC	CSVEVGGLTTYYEQYF
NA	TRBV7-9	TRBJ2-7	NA	TGTGCCAGCAGCGCTACGCCGGGCCCCTACGAGCAGTACTTC	CASSATPGPYEQYF
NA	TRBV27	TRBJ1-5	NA	TGTGCCAGCAATGTGAAAGCTTGGGATCAGCCCCAGCATTTT	CASNVKAWDQPQHF
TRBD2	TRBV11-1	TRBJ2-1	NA	TGCGCCAGCAGCTTAGCGGGAACAGAAAAGCAGTTCTTC	CASSLAGTEKQFF
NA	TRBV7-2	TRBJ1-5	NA	TGTGCCAGCAGCTTTCACGGGACCTCCAATCAGCCCCAGCATTTT	CASSFHGTSNQPQHF
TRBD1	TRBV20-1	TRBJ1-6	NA	TGCAGTGCTAGTCCCGGGACAGGGGTCACCCTCCACTTT	CSASPGTGVTLHF
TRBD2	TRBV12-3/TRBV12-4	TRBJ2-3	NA	TGTGCCAGCAGCCGGGACTACTCGCAGTATTTT	CASSRDYSQYF
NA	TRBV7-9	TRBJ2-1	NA	TGTGCCAGCAGCTCCGGTAGTATGAGGCCTGAGCAGTTCTTC	CASSSGSMRPEQFF
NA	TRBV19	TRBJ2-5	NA	TGTGCCAGTAGTATTCGGGCAGAAGGGCAAGAGACCCAGTACTTC	CASSIRAEGQETQYF
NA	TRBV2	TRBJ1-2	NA	TGTGCCAGCAGTGAAAGAGGCAGTTTCTATGGCTACACCTTC	CASSERGSFYGYTF
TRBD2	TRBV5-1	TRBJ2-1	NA	TGCGCCAGCACCCCCTGGGAGGGTGTCTACAATGAGCAGTTCTTC	CASTPWEGVYNEQFF
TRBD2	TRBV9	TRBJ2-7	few	TGTGCCAGCAGCACCCTTAGCGGGACGCACTACGAGCAGTACTTC	CASSTLSGTHYEQYF
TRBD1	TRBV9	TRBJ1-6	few	TGTGCCAGCAGCGAGGGGGACAGCGCTAATTCACCCCTCCACTTT	CASSEGDSANSPLHF
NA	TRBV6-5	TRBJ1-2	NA	TGTGCCAGCACCCTGGGATCTAACTATGGCTACACCTTC	CASTLGSNYGYTF
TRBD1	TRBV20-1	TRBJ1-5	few	TGCAGTGCTAGACCCCGGGACAGCTTTAGCAATCAGCCCCAGCATTTT	CSARPRDSFSNQPQHF
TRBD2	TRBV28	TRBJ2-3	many	TGTGCCAGCAGGACTAGCGGTACAGATACGCAGTATTTT	CASRTSGTDTQYF